This record concerns one TCR beta chain sequence. Its specificity is unknown. The source of the sample is a study of T cell responses to AZD1222 COVID-19 vaccine. Sequencing used immunoSEQ multiplex PCR; TCRdb keeps in-frame clones, though not all of them. The table includes about 15,000 clones, less than 90% detected once. The study, taken as a whole, reports: There were mostly white British donors and more females than males, and clonal diversity was possibly underestimated. Baseline seropositives among AZD1222 recipients totaled only five to seven.

This specimen consisted of peripheral blood, obtained 28 days after the second AZD1222 dose. The receptor comes from an adult who received the AZD1222 COVID-19 vaccine.

In nucleotides, the CDR3 is TGTGCCAGCAGCCAACTAGCGGGAGTCGTCGAGCAGTACTTC. Protein: CASSQLAGVVEQYF. The chain uses TRBV3-1 (or the pseudogene TRBV3-2) and TRBJ2-7; TRBD2 matches at 10 bases. Germline CDR1 is LGHDT and CDR2 is YNNKEL (reference sequence). V dropped 2 bases and J dropped 6; count of bases not matched to a gene: 4. This CDR3 spans 14 amino acids.